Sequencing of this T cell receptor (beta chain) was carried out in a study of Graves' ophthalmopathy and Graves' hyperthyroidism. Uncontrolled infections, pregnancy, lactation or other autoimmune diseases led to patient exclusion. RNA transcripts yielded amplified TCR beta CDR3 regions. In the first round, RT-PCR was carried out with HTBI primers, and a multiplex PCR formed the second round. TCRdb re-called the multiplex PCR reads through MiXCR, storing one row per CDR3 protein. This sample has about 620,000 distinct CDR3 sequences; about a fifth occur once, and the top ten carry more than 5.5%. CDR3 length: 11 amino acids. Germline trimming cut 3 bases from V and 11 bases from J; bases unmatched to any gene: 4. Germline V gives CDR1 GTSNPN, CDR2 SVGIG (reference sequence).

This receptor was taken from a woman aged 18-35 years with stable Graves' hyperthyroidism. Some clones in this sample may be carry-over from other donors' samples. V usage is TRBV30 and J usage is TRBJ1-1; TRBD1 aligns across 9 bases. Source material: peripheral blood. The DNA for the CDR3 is TGTGCCTGGAGACGGACAGGGGAGGCTTTCTTT. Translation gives CAWRRTGEAFF. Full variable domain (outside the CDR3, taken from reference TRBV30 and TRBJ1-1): SQTIHQWPATLVQPVGSPLSLECTVEGTSNPNLYWYRQAAGRGLQLLFYSVGIGQISSEVPQNLSASRPQDRQFILSSKKLLLSDSGFYLCAWRRTGEAFFGQGTRLTVV.